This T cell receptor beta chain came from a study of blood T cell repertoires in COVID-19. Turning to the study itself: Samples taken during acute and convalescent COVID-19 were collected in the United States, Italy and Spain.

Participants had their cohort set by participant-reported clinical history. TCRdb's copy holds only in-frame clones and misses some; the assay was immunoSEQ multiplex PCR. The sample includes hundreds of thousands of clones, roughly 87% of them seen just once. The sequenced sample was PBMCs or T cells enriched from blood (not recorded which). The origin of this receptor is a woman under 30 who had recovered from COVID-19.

CDR3 coding DNA: TGTGCCAGCAGCCAAGAAAGTGGTAGGAACACTGAAGCTTTCTTT. This translates into CASSQESGRNTEAFF. The chain combines TRBV4-2 with TRBJ1-1, with D unclear. V lost 0 bases to trimming and J lost 1 base, with 9 bases between them. Per germline, CDR1 LGHNA and CDR2 YNFKEQ. The CDR3 extends over 15 amino acids.